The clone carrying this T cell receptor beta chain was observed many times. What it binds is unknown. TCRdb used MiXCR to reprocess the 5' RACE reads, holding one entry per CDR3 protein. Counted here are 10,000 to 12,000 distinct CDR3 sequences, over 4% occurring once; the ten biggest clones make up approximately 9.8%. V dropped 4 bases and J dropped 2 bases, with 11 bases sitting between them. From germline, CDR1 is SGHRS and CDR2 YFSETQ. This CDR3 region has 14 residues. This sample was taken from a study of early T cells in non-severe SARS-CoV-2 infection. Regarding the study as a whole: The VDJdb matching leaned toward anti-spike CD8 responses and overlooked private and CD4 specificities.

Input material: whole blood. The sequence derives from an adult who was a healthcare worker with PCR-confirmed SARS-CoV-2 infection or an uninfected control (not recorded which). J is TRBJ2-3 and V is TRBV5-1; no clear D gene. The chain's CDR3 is CASSPSSPTDTQYF. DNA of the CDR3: TGCGCCAGCAGCCCCAGCTCACCCACAGATACGCAGTATTTT.